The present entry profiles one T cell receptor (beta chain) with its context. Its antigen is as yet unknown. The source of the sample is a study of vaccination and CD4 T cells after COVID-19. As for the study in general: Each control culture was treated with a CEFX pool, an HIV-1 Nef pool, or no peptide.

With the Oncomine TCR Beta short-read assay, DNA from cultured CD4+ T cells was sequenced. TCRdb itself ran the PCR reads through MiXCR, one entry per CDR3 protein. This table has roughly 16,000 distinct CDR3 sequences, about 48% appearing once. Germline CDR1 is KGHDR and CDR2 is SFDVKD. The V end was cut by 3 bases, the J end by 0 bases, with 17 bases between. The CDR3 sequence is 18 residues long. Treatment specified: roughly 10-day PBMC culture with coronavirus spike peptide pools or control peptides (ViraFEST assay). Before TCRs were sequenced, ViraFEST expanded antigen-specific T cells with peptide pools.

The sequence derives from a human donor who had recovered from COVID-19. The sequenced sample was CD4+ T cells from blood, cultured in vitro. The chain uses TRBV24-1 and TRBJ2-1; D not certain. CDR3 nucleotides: TGTGCCACCAGTGATATTCAAGGTAGGGCGGCCTCCTACAATGAGCAGTTCTTC. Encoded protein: CATSDIQGRAASYNEQFF.